The clone carrying this T cell receptor beta chain was counted once. Its target is unknown. The germline gives CDR1 GTSNPN, CDR2 SVGIG (reference sequence). V lost 0 bases, J lost 1 base, and 12 bases lay in between. This CDR3 contains 15 residues. Generated by immunoSEQ multiplex PCR, the TCRdb table keeps only in-frame clones and is missing some. The sample includes 2.3 million or so clones, 85% to 95% seen only once; the top ten take roughly 0.36%. The entry originates in a study of shared clonotypes between healthy human individuals. Study at large: CD4 naive and CD4 memory each took three plates per donor, while CD8 naive took two and CD8 memory one.

The study, taken as a whole, reports: Approximately 5.4% of naive CD4 clonotypes were common to a few donors.

Sequencing used naive CD4+ T cells from PBMCs. The subset is: CD45RA+ positively selected. The TCR comes from a man aged 18 to 35 in good health. Some clones in this sample may be carry-over from other donors' samples. The chain joins TRBV30 to TRBJ2-5; perhaps TRBD1 as D (5 bases). In nucleotides, the CDR3 is TGTGCCTGGAGTGTATTGAAGACAGCCCAAGAGACCCAGTACTTC. Its protein is CAWSVLKTAQETQYF.